In its sample, the clone carrying this T cell receptor (beta chain) was seen many times. The target antigen is unknown. V lost 4 bases, J lost 0 bases, and 12 bases lay in between. The V gene's germline CDR1 is SQVTM and CDR2 ANQGSEA. This CDR3 is 14 amino acids long. RNA transcripts yielded amplified TCR beta CDR3 regions. HTBI primers were used in a first-round RT-PCR, which preceded a second-round multiplex PCR. TCRdb itself ran the multiplex PCR reads through MiXCR, one entry per CDR3 protein. The data contain around 470,000 distinct CDR3 sequences, about 15% of them seen just once; the ten biggest clones take up 9.5% to 10%. Where ophthalmopathy was present, donors had moderate-to-severe activity, CAS ≥3, NOSPECS ≥4 and duration under 3 months. The record originates from a study of Graves' ophthalmopathy and Graves' hyperthyroidism. General study points: Blood also held most thyroid clonotypes expanded above 0.001 frequency. For separating ophthalmopathy from stable hyperthyroidism, a 13-signature model gave 87.88% sensitivity and 80% to 84% specificity.

This rearrangement joins TRBV29-1 to TRBJ1-1; D is uncertain. This sequence originates from a woman in her twenties or thirties with Graves' ophthalmopathy. Sequenced: blood. CDR3: CSVGRTLMNTEAFF. CDR3 sequence (DNA): TGCAGCGTTGGCAGGACCCTGATGAACACTGAAGCTTTCTTT.